Sequencing of this T cell receptor beta chain was carried out in a study of shared clonotypes between healthy human individuals. Study context: Three CD4 naive, three CD4 memory, two CD8 naive and one CD8 memory plate were used per donor. Findings and caveats of the study: Across a handful of donors, naive CD4 shared 5% to 6%, naive CD8 under 4%, memory CD4 roughly 2.2%, memory CD8 0.4% to 0.5%. Sampling covered blood only; tissue repertoires likely differ.

Authors' methods: Sequence data from immunoSEQ were junction-only and lacked quality scores; consequently, filtering differed. Clones were sequenced by immunoSEQ multiplex PCR, and TCRdb holds only the in-frame ones, with some missing. V, J and clone size are taken as reported in that table, and D and trimming were inferred from the DNA itself. The top ten clones hold about 1.5% of a sample with around 1 million clones, 76% of them seen once. Germline CDR1 reads MDHEN; CDR2 reads SYDVKM. This CDR3 spans 15 amino acids. V was cut by 8 bases and J by 8 bases, with 24 bases left in between. A word on this clone: Its antigen is undetermined.

Sequenced sample: memory CD4+ T cells sorted from blood. Regarding subset: CD45RA-negative fraction. The receptor's source is a man aged 18 to 35 in good health. The V call is TRBV28, the J call TRBJ1-2; D unclear. The CDR3 protein is CASSHGKAQFYGYTF. The CDR3 DNA reads as TGTGCCAGCTCTCACGGCAAAGCTCAGTTTTACGGCTACACCTTC.